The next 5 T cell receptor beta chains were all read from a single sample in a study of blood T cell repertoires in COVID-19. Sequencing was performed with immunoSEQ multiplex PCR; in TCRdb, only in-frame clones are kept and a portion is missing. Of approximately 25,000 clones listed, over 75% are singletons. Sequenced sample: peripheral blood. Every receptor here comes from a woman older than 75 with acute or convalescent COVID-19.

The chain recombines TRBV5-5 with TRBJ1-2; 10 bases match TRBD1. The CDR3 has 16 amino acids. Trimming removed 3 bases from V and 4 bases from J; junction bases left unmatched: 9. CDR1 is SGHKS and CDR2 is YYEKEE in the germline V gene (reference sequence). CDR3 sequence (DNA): TGTGCCAGCAGCTCGAACCTCGGACAGGGGGGCTATGGCTACACCTTC. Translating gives CASSSNLGQGGYGYTF. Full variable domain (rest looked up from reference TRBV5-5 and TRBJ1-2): DAGVTQSPTHLIKTRGQQVTLRCSPISGHKSVSWYQQVLGQGPQFIFQYYEKEERGRGNFPDRFSARQFPNYSSELNVNALLLGDSALYLCASSSNLGQGGYGYTFGSGTRLTVV.

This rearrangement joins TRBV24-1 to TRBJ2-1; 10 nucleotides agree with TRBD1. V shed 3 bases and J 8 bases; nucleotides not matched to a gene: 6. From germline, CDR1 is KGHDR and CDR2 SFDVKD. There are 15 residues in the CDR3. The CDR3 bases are TGTGCCACCAGTGATCCCGGGACAGGGGTCCATGAGCAGTTCTTC. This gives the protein CATSDPGTGVHEQFF.

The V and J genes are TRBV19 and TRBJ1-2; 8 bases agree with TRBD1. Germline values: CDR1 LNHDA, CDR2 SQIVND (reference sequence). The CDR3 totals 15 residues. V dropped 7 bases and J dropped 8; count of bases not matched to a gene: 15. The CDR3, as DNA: TGTGCCAGTACACCTACCCAGGGGGCGCCGGGCGGCTACACCTTC. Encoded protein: CASTPTQGAPGGYTF.

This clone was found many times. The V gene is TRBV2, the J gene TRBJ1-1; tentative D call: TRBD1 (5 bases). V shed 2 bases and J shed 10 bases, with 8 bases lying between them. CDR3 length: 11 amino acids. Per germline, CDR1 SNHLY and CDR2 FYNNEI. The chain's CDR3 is CASSEQGPAFF. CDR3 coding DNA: TGTGCCAGCAGTGAACAGGGTCCAGCTTTCTTT.

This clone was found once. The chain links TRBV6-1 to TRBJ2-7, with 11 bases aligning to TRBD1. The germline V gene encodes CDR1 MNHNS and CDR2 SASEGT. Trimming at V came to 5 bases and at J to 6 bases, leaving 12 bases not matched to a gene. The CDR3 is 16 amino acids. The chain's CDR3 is CASSQGQGAVKSEQYF. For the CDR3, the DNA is TGTGCCAGCAGTCAAGGACAGGGGGCGGTTAAGTCCGAGCAGTACTTC.